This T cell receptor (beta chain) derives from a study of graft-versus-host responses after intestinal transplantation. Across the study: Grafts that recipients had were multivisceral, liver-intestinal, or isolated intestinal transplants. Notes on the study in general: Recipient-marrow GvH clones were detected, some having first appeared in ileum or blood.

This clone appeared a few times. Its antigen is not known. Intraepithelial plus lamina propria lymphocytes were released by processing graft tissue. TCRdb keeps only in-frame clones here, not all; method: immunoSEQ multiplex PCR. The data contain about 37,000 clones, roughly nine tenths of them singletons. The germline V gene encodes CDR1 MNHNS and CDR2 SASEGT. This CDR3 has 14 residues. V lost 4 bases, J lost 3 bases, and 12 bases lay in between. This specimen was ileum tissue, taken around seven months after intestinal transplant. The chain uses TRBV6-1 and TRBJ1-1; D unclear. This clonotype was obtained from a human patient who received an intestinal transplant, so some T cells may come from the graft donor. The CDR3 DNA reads TGTGCCAGCAGTGGCCGCAGGATTGACACTGAAGCTTTCTTT. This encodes CASSGRRIDTEAFF.